The T cell receptor (beta chain) described here comes from a study of T cell responses to AZD1222 COVID-19 vaccine. Only in-frame clones appear in the TCRdb table, and some are missing; sequencing was by immunoSEQ multiplex PCR. Of about 160,000 clones in the sample, 85% to 95% were seen once. The study pooled second doses at about 4 or about 12 weeks. V was clipped by 0 bases and J by 4 bases, with 9 bases between them. The CDR3 runs 14 residues. Germline lookup yields CDR1 SGHTA and CDR2 FQGNSA. The clonotype comes from an adult who received the AZD1222 COVID-19 vaccine. The chain joins TRBV7-2 to TRBJ1-2; maybe TRBD1 (5 bases). The sequences come from peripheral blood, collected 28 days after the second AZD1222 dose. The CDR3 nucleotides are TGTGCCAGCAGCTTAGCTCAGGGTATCTATGGCTACACCTTC. Amino acid sequence: CASSLAQGIYGYTF.